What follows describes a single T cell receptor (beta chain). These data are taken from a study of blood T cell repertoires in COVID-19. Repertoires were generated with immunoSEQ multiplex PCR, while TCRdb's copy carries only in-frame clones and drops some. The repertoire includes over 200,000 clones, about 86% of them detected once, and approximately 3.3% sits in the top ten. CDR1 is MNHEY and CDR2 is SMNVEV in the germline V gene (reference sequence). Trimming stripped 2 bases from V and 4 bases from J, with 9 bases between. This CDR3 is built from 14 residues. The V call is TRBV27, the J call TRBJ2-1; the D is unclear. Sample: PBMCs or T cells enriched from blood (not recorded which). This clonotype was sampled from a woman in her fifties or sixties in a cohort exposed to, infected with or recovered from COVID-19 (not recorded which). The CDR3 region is CASSLSDLYNEQFF. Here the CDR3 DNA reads TGTGCCAGCAGTTTAAGCGACCTATACAATGAGCAGTTCTTC.